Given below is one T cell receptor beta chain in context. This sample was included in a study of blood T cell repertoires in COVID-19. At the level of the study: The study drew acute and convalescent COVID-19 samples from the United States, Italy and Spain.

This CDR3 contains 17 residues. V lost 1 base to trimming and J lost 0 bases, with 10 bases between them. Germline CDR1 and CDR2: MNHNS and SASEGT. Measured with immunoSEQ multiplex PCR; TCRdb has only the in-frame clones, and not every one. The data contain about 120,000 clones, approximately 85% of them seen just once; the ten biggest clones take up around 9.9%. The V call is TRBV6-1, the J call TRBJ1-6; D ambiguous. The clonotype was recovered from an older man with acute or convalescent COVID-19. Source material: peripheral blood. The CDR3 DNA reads TGTGCCAGCAGTGAAGGGGCGGGAAGCTCCTATAATTCACCCCTCCACTTT. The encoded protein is CASSEGAGSSYNSPLHF.